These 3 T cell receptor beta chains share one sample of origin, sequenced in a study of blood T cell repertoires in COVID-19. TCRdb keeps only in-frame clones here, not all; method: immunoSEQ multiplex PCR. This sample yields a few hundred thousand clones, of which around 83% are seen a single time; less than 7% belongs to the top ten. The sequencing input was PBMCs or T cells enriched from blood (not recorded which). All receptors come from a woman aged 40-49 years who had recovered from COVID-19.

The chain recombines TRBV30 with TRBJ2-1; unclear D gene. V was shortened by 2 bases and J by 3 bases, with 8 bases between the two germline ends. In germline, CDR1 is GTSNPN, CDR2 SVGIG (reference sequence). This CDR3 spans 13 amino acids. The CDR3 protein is CAWSKNSYNEQFF. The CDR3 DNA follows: TGTGCCTGGAGTAAAAATAGCTACAATGAGCAGTTCTTC. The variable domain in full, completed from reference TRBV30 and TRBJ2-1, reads SQTIHQWPATLVQPVGSPLSLECTVEGTSNPNLYWYRQAAGRGLQLLFYSVGIGQISSEVPQNLSASRPQDRQFILSSKKLLLSDSGFYLCAWSKNSYNEQFFGPGTRLTVL.

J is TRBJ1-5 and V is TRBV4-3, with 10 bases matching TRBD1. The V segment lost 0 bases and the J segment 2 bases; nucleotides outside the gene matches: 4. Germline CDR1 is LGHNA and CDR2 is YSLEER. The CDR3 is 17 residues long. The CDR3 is CASSQDLGQGGNQPQHF. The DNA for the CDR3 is TGCGCCAGCAGCCAAGACCTCGGACAGGGGGGCAATCAGCCCCAGCATTTT.

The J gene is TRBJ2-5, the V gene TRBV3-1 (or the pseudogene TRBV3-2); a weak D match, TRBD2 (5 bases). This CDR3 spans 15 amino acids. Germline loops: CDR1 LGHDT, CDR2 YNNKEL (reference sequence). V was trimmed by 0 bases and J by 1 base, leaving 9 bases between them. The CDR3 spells CASSQDRTVQETQYF. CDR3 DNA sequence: TGTGCCAGCAGCCAAGATAGGACTGTCCAAGAGACCCAGTACTTC.